Each of the 18 T cell receptor beta chains below was sequenced from the same sample in a study of shared clonotypes between healthy human individuals (dated by TCRdb to 2018 to 2021). The library was generated by the immunoSEQ multiplex PCR assay. TCRdb obtained this table from immuneACCESS and retained in-frame rearrangements with V and J assigned. These tables miss some clones; where compared with another copy, unresolved V genes account for less than half of the shortfall, and the remainder is unexplained. The sample yields a few million clones; about 92% were counted once. In total, the top ten clones hold 0.13% to 0.15% of the sample. The sample consisted of naive CD4+ T cells sorted from blood. The sample's cell subset or site, from its label and the paper: CD45RA+ positively selected. The receptors derive from a young man in good health.

The chain employs TRBV19 and TRBJ1-2; maybe TRBD1 (6 bases). CDR3 size: 14 residues. The germline gives CDR1 LNHDA, CDR2 SQIVND (reference sequence). The V end lost 6 bases, the J end lost 4 bases, and 15 bases lay between the germline ends. CDR3: CASSPPRGGYGYTF. CDR3 in DNA: TGTGCCAGTAGCCCCCCCAGGGGCGGCTATGGCTACACCTTC. The complete variable domain, with remaining parts taken from reference TRBV19 and TRBJ1-2, reads DGGITQSPKYLFRKEGQNVTLSCEQNLNHDAMYWYRQDPGQGLRLIYYSQIVNDFQKGDIAEGYSVSREKKESFPLTVTSAQKNPTAFYLCASSPPRGGYGYTFGSGTRLTVV.

The CDR3 region has the DNA TGTGCCAGCAGTGAAGGGTTCAGAGCTTATCAGCCCCAGCATTTT. It translates to CASSEGFRAYQPQHF. The V gene is TRBV6-1, the J gene TRBJ1-5; no firm D call. The CDR3 is 15 residues long. Trimming took 1 base from V and 5 from J, leaving 12 bases between them. Germline V gene sequence: CDR1 MNHNS, CDR2 SASEGT.

The V call is TRBV6-1, the J call TRBJ2-5, with 9 nucleotides matching TRBD1. The J segment lost 5 bases and the V segment lost 3 bases, leaving 7 bases of the junction unmatched. The CDR3 is made up of 15 amino acids. Looked up from germline, CDR1 is MNHNS and CDR2 is SASEGT. CDR3 amino acids: CASSERTGDGETQYF. CDR3 nucleotides: TGTGCCAGCAGTGAGCGGACAGGGGATGGCGAGACCCAGTACTTC.

This rearrangement joins TRBV11-3 to TRBJ2-3; TRBD1 might be the D (5 bases). The V gene's germline CDR1 is SGHNT and CDR2 YENEEA. V shed 0 bases and J shed 5 bases, with 12 bases lying between them. The CDR3 contains 15 residues. The CDR3 bases are TGTGCCAGCAGCTTAGATCGAGGCAGGGAAGATACGCAGTATTTT. Its protein product is CASSLDRGREDTQYF.

J is TRBJ1-2 and V is TRBV18, with a tentative D call TRBD1 (6 bases). The length of the CDR3 is 14 residues. V was clipped by 1 base and J by 7 bases, with 13 bases between them. Germline loops: CDR1 KGHSH, CDR2 LQKENI. DNA for the CDR3: TGTGCCAGCTCACCACGCAGGGGAGAGGTTGGCTACACCTTC. Translating it yields CASSPRRGEVGYTF.

This chain links TRBV19 with TRBJ2-3, with 11 nucleotides matching TRBD1. CDR1 is LNHDA, CDR2 SQIVND, per germline (reference sequence). The CDR3 has 15 amino acids. V was pared by 7 bases and J by 4 bases, with 7 bases of the junction left unmatched. The DNA of the CDR3 is TGTGCCAGTATGATGAGGGACAGGGGGGCAGATACGCAGTATTTT. This translates into CASMMRDRGADTQYF.

The rearrangement uses TRBV5-1 and TRBJ1-1; a possible D gene is TRBD1 (6 bases). Germline CDR1 is SGHRS and CDR2 is YFSETQ. The V and J ends lost 4 bases and 4 bases respectively, with 17 bases between them. The CDR3 extends over 15 amino acids. The CDR3 loop is CASSPREGGSTEAFF. The CDR3 DNA reads as TGCGCCAGCAGCCCAAGAGAGGGGGGGAGCACTGAAGCTTTCTTT.

This rearrangement joins TRBV30 to TRBJ2-1, with 8 bases fitting TRBD2. Looked up from germline, CDR1 is GTSNPN and CDR2 is SVGIG (reference sequence). V gave up 3 bases and J gave up 2 bases; unmatched junction bases: 6. The CDR3 length is 15 residues. The CDR3 sequence: CAWSGTSGTYNEQFF. The DNA of the CDR3 is TGTGCCTGGAGCGGGACTAGTGGGACCTACAATGAGCAGTTCTTC.

The genes are TRBV2 and TRBJ2-1; D possibly corresponds to TRBD2 (5 bases). CDR1 and CDR2 from the germline V gene are SNHLY and FYNNEI. Trimming stripped 8 bases from V and 4 bases from J, with 12 bases between. There are 13 residues in the CDR3. The CDR3 coding sequence is TGTGCCAGCCGTAAAGCGGAATACAATGAGCAGTTCTTC. This codes for CASRKAEYNEQFF.

The V call is TRBV4-3, the J call TRBJ1-3; 7 bases map to TRBD1. V lost 3 bases to trimming and J lost 5 bases; unmatched junction nucleotides: 7. CDR1 and CDR2 (germline): LGHNA, YSLEER. This CDR3 region has 15 residues. In DNA, the CDR3 is TGCGCCAGCAGCCAGATAGACAGGGACAGAAACACCATATATTTT. It translates to CASSQIDRDRNTIYF.

The rearrangement links TRBV19 to TRBJ2-1, with D possibly being TRBD2 (5 bases). Per the germline V gene, CDR1 is LNHDA and CDR2 is SQIVND (reference sequence). This CDR3 contains 16 residues. Trimming removed 1 base at V and 4 bases at J, with 14 bases between. The CDR3 is CASSIGGIAIYNEQFF. CDR3 sequence (DNA): TGTGCCAGTAGTATAGGAGGAATAGCGATATACAATGAGCAGTTCTTC.

The chain recombines TRBV7-2 with TRBJ1-5, with D possibly matching TRBD1 (6 bases). The CDR3 runs to 16 residues. V lost 3 bases, J lost 6 bases, and 18 bases lay in between. The germline V gene has CDR1 SGHTA and CDR2 FQGNSA. DNA of the CDR3: TGTGCCAGCAGCTTGATGGGAACAGGGACGGGTCAGCCCCAGCATTTT. Its translation: CASSLMGTGTGQPQHF. Complete variable domain (other parts from reference TRBV7-2 and TRBJ1-5): GAGVSQSPSNKVTEKGKDVELRCDPISGHTALYWYRQSLGQGLEFLIYFQGNSAPDKSGLPSDRFSAERTGGSVSTLTIQRTQQEDSAVYLCASSLMGTGTGQPQHFGDGTRLSIL.

The gene calls are TRBV11-2 and TRBJ2-7, with 7 bases lining up with TRBD2. Germline-derived CDR1 and CDR2 are SGHAT and FQNNGV. J gave up 1 base and V 0 bases, and 3 bases lay outside the gene matches. The CDR3 has 15 amino acids. The CDR3 nucleotides read TGTGCCAGCAGCTTAGACGGGAGGAATTCCTACGAGCAGTACTTC. Amino acid sequence: CASSLDGRNSYEQYF.

V usage is TRBV6-5 and J usage is TRBJ2-3; D is possibly TRBD2 (7 bases). The V gene lost 5 bases and the J gene lost 4 bases, with 16 bases spanning the gap. The CDR3 length is 15 residues. CDR1 and CDR2 from the germline V gene are MNHEY and SVGAGI. DNA for the CDR3: TGTGCCAGCAGTCAGGTATCGGGGGGCGCAGATACGCAGTATTTT. It codes for CASSQVSGGADTQYF.

This chain connects TRBV18 to TRBJ2-7; 8 bases are shared with TRBD1. The length of the CDR3 is 15 residues. The V gene end was trimmed by 6 bases and the J gene end by 0 bases; junction bases not matched to a gene: 7. Germline V gene sequence: CDR1 KGHSH, CDR2 LQKENI. Here the CDR3 DNA reads TGTGCCAGCTCGCTCACAGGGGGTCACTCCTACGAGCAGTACTTC. Its protein product is CASSLTGGHSYEQYF.

This rearrangement joins TRBV5-3 to TRBJ1-6; 7 bases align to TRBD1. TRBV5-3 carries the ORF label, with uncertain function. The CDR3 has 16 amino acids. J lost 5 bases, V lost 2 bases, and 7 bases had no gene match. The CDR3 region has the DNA TGTGCCAGAAGCTTCACCCTGGGACAGAATAATTCACCCCTCCACTTT. Its protein product is CARSFTLGQNNSPLHF.

For this clone: Other DNA sequences in this specimen translate into the identical CDR3. This chain joins TRBV11-2 and TRBJ1-2; D unresolved. Trimming stripped 1 base from V and 3 bases from J, with 3 bases between. The CDR3 loop spans 12 amino acids. CDR1 SGHAT and CDR2 FQNNGV come from the germline V gene. CDR3 DNA sequence: TGTGCCAGCAGCTTAGGGGACTATGGCTACACCTTC. Translated, it gives CASSLGDYGYTF.

The chain has TRBV6-5 and TRBJ2-1; 7 bases are shared with TRBD1. V shed 4 bases, J shed 8 bases, and the junction held 5 bases outside the gene matches. CDR3 size: 13 residues. Germline V CDR1 and CDR2: MNHEY, SVGAGI. The CDR3 coding sequence is TGTGCCAGCAGTTTTTTCCAGGGGGATGAGCAGTTCTTC. The encoded protein is CASSFFQGDEQFF.